Listed below are T cell receptor beta chains from one sample, sequenced in a study of Ad26.COV2.S vaccination and SARS-CoV-2 variants. The data were produced by immunoSEQ multiplex PCR, yet TCRdb's version contains in-frame clones alone and is incomplete. The table includes 200,000 to 250,000 clones, around 89% detected once. Sequencing used peripheral blood, obtained in a trial of Ad26.COV2.S vaccine versus placebo. These receptors originate from a person aged 18-60 years who received the Ad26.COV2.S COVID-19 vaccine or a placebo. Each CDR3 is given with its conserved first and last residue. The order of the fields is clone size, D gene, V gene, J gene, CDR3 protein, CDR3 DNA. A D gene is named only where the DNA matches it firmly. The size entry is marked missing in some rows and otherwise reads once, few, many or a size class.

.	TRBD1	TRBV6-4	TRBJ1-2	CASSAQGAGGYTF	TGTGCCAGCAGTGCCCAGGGGGCGGGAGGCTACACCTTC
.	.	TRBV7-9	TRBJ2-6	CASSQEATGANVLTF	TGTGCCAGCAGCCAAGAAGCGACGGGGGCCAACGTCCTGACTTTC
.	.	TRBV28	TRBJ2-6	CASSFLTFSGANVLTF	TGTGCCAGCAGTTTCCTGACTTTCTCTGGGGCCAACGTCCTGACTTTC
.	TRBD1	TRBV2	TRBJ2-5	CASSDAGTGLETQYF	TGTGCCAGCAGTGATGCTGGGACAGGTCTTGAGACCCAGTACTTC
.	.	TRBV28	TRBJ1-4	CASSRGGIANEKLFF	TGTGCCAGCAGCCGGGGGGGCATAGCTAATGAAAAACTGTTTTTT
.	.	TRBV30	TRBJ2-3	CAWTVGYTQYF	TGTGCCTGGACAGTAGGGTATACGCAGTATTTT
.	.	TRBV29-1	TRBJ1-5	CSVGTSNSNQPQHF	TGCAGCGTTGGGACCTCAAATAGCAATCAGCCCCAGCATTTT
.	.	TRBV5-1	TRBJ2-2	CASSWRAGTGELFF	TGCGCCAGCAGCTGGAGGGCCGGCACCGGGGAGCTGTTTTTT
.	TRBD1	TRBV30	TRBJ2-3	CAWKGQYGTDTQYF	TGTGCCTGGAAGGGACAGTACGGCACAGATACGCAGTATTTT
.	TRBD2	TRBV15	TRBJ2-2	CATSRDPAGGPTGELFF	TGTGCCACCAGCAGAGATCCAGCGGGGGGTCCCACCGGGGAGCTGTTTTTT
.	.	TRBV7-6	TRBJ2-1	CASSRNEGDEQFF	TGTGCCAGCAGCCGAAACGAGGGGGATGAGCAGTTCTTC
.	.	TRBV5-1	TRBJ2-3	CASSPGGQGTDTQYF	TGCGCCAGCAGCCCGGGGGGACAGGGCACAGATACGCAGTATTTT
few	.	TRBV5-5	TRBJ1-2	CASSLQTNYGYTF	TGTGCCAGCAGCTTACAGACTAACTATGGCTACACCTTC
.	.	TRBV5-4	TRBJ1-1	CASSSGSNTEAFF	TGTGCCAGCAGCTCGGGATCCAACACTGAAGCTTTCTTT
once	TRBD1	TRBV18	TRBJ2-1	CASSPLGTGGHEQFF	TGTGCCAGCTCACCCCTCGGGACAGGGGGCCATGAGCAGTTCTTC
.	TRBD2	TRBV9	TRBJ2-3	CASSPHAGGAADTQYF	TGTGCCAGCAGCCCTCATGCCGGGGGGGCCGCAGATACGCAGTATTTT
.	.	TRBV7-6	TRBJ2-2	CASSFPPGELFF	TGTGCCAGCAGCTTCCCTCCCGGGGAGCTGTTTTTT
.	.	TRBV7-2	TRBJ1-1	CASRTNTEAFF	TGTGCCAGCAGGACGAACACTGAAGCTTTCTTT
.	TRBD1	TRBV5-1	TRBJ1-1	CASSVQGFTEAFF	TGCGCCAGCAGCGTACAGGGGTTTACTGAAGCTTTCTTT
.	.	TRBV6-1	TRBJ1-5	CASSEVDGSNQPQHF	TGTGCCAGCAGTGAAGTGGACGGTAGCAATCAGCCCCAGCATTTT
.	.	TRBV9	TRBJ2-7	CASSVGRGRDAEQYF	TGTGCCAGCAGCGTAGGGCGGGGTCGAGACGCCGAGCAGTACTTC
once	TRBD1	TRBV6-5	TRBJ1-5	CATGTGGNQPQHF	TGTGCAACCGGGACAGGGGGTAATCAGCCCCAGCATTTT
once	.	TRBV28	TRBJ1-2	CASNPMQTWNYGYTF	TGTGCCAGCAACCCGATGCAGACGTGGAACTATGGCTACACCTTC
.	TRBD1	TRBV4-3	TRBJ1-5	CASSHPEDRGGNQPQHF	TGCGCCAGCAGCCATCCCGAGGACAGGGGGGGCAATCAGCCCCAGCATTTT
.	.	TRBV28	TRBJ2-5	CASTPYQGAETQYF	TGTGCCAGCACTCCATATCAGGGCGCGGAGACCCAGTACTTC
.	TRBD2	TRBV6-5	TRBJ2-7	CASSRGGAMGYEQYF	TGTGCCAGCAGCCGCGGGGGGGCGATGGGCTACGAGCAGTACTTC
.	.	TRBV5-3	TRBJ1-3	CARSTGTFLSGNTIYF	TGTGCCAGAAGCACCGGGACATTCCTCTCTGGAAACACCATATATTTT
.	.	TRBV6-2/TRBV6-3	TRBJ1-6	CASSYKLGRSPLHF	TGTGCCAGCAGTTACAAATTAGGACGATCACCCCTCCACTTT
.	.	TRBV18	TRBJ1-1	CASSPEGGTEAFF	TGTGCCAGCTCACCCGAAGGGGGAACTGAAGCTTTCTTT
once	.	TRBV7-9	TRBJ2-7	CASSSRGSSLREQYF	TGTGCCAGCAGCTCAAGGGGATCATCCCTACGCGAGCAGTACTTC
once	TRBD2	TRBV7-6	TRBJ2-7	CASSHPAGAPDYEQYF	TGTGCCAGCAGCCACCCAGCGGGGGCACCTGACTACGAGCAGTACTTC
.	TRBD1	TRBV13	TRBJ2-3	CASSLGPGQGGRYF	TGTGCCAGCAGCTTAGGCCCGGGACAGGGGGGCAGGTATTTT
.	.	TRBV15	TRBJ1-2	CATSRDGAGYGYTF	TGTGCCACCAGCAGAGATGGGGCAGGGTATGGCTACACCTTC
.	TRBD1	TRBV5-6	TRBJ1-5	CASSLGGRNQPQHF	TGTGCCAGCAGCTTAGGGGGCCGCAATCAGCCCCAGCATTTT
.	.	TRBV10-3	TRBJ1-1	CAISEIPRNTEAFF	TGTGCCATCAGTGAGATCCCCAGGAACACTGAAGCTTTCTTT
.	.	TRBV15	TRBJ1-6	CATRLMNSPLHF	TGTGCCACCCGACTAATGAATTCACCCCTCCACTTT
.	.	TRBV5-1	TRBJ2-3	CASSLTLISTDTQYF	TGCGCCAGCAGCTTAACCCTGATTAGCACAGATACGCAGTATTTT